The 21 T cell receptor beta chains below were found in one sample sequenced in a study of cytomegalovirus exposure and HLA in healthy donors. Amplification used 60 Vbeta primers and 13 Jbeta primers. Only in-frame clones appear in the TCRdb table, and some are missing; sequencing was by immunoSEQ multiplex PCR. Found here are 150,000 to 200,000 clones, 65% to 85% of them singletons; the top ten hold 3%. The source material was PBMCs. These receptors were obtained from a woman between 45 and 60 years old in good health and CMV-seropositive.

This chain uses TRBV6-1 with TRBJ1-1; 8 bases are a match to TRBD1. The length of the CDR3 is 14 residues. The V gene end was trimmed by 5 bases and the J gene end by 1 base; junction bases not matched to a gene: 3. The V gene's germline CDR1 is MNHNS and CDR2 SASEGT. The CDR3, as DNA: TGTGCCAGCAGTTGGGACAGGTCGAACACTGAAGCTTTCTTT. Residues: CASSWDRSNTEAFF.

The chain uses TRBV5-1 and TRBJ2-1; TRBD1 is a possible D gene (5 bases). This CDR3 spans 14 amino acids. Germline CDR1 reads SGHRS; CDR2 reads YFSETQ. Trimming removed 0 bases at V and 4 bases at J, with 8 bases between. The CDR3 loop reads CASSLGQLYNEQFF. CDR3 nucleotides: TGCGCCAGCAGCTTGGGACAGCTATACAATGAGCAGTTCTTC.

The gene calls are TRBV4-1 and TRBJ2-1; 9 bases match TRBD2. Losses at the gene ends were 0 bases for V and 4 bases for J; bases not matched to a gene: 7. Germline loops: CDR1 MGHRA, CDR2 YSYEKL. CDR3 length: 17 residues. In DNA, the CDR3 is TGCGCCAGCAGCCAAGATTATAAGCGGGGGGTGTACAATGAGCAGTTCTTC. It codes for CASSQDYKRGVYNEQFF.

This clone was seen once. The chain uses TRBV5-1 and TRBJ1-1; perhaps TRBD1 as D (6 bases). The germline V gene encodes CDR1 SGHRS and CDR2 YFSETQ. This CDR3 region has 13 residues. The V gene lost 4 bases and the J gene lost 0 bases, with 7 bases spanning the gap. This chain's CDR3 is CASSTGMNTEAFF. The CDR3 DNA reads as TGCGCCAGCAGCACAGGGATGAACACTGAAGCTTTCTTT.

CDR3 coding DNA: TGTGCCAGTAGTACTGTGACTAGCTTCACCGGGGAGCTGTTTTTT. Translation: CASSTVTSFTGELFF. The chain uses TRBV19 and TRBJ2-2; 7 bases align to TRBD2. This CDR3 is 15 amino acids long. V lost 4 bases and J lost 4; bases outside the gene matches: 6. Germline V gives CDR1 LNHDA, CDR2 SQIVND (reference sequence). The full variable domain, its missing parts supplied by reference TRBV19 and TRBJ2-2, is DGGITQSPKYLFRKEGQNVTLSCEQNLNHDAMYWYRQDPGQGLRLIYYSQIVNDFQKGDIAEGYSVSREKKESFPLTVTSAQKNPTAFYLCASSTVTSFTGELFFGEGSRLTVL.

The chain recombines TRBV21-1 with TRBJ2-1; the table calls TRBD2, which could not be checked here. TRBV21-1 is a pseudogene segment. The CDR3 totals 16 residues. CDR3 bases: TGTGCCAGCAGCAAGACTAGCGGGGGGGATTACAATGAGCAGTTCTTC. It specifies CASSKTSGGDYNEQFF.

The CDR3 nucleotides are TGTGCCAGCTCGCGAATACCGGGACAGGGGAAGGTTGAGCAGTTCTTC. Translating it yields CASSRIPGQGKVEQFF. The chain carries TRBV18 and TRBJ2-1; TRBD1 matches 10 bases. V lost 6 bases and J lost 9; bases outside the gene matches: 14. The CDR3 is 16 residues long. CDR1 is KGHSH and CDR2 is LQKENI in the germline V gene.

The J gene is TRBJ2-7, the V gene TRBV11-2, with D possibly TRBD1 on 7 matching bases. V gave up 3 bases and J gave up 4 bases, with 13 bases separating them. The CDR3 length is 14 residues. Germline V gives CDR1 SGHAT, CDR2 FQNNGV. Here the CDR3 DNA reads TGTGCCAGCAGCTTGGCAGGGGGGAATTACGAGCAGTACTTC. Protein sequence: CASSLAGGNYEQYF.

The chain uses TRBV6-6 and TRBJ1-5; D possibly corresponds to TRBD1 (5 bases). The germline CDR1 and CDR2 sequences are MNHNY and SVGAGI (reference sequence). V dropped 6 bases and J dropped 2 bases, with 14 bases sitting between them. CDR3 size: 15 residues. The CDR3 DNA sequence: TGTGCCAGCAGACGGGGGGAGGGCGGCAATCAGCCCCAGCATTTT. This gives the protein CASRRGEGGNQPQHF.

The chain is built from TRBV13 and TRBJ2-7, with 8 bases matching TRBD2. This CDR3 contains 15 residues. Germline values: CDR1 PRHDT, CDR2 FYEKMQ (reference sequence). Trimming cost V 2 bases and J 0 bases; bases outside gene matches: 3. Here the CDR3 reads CASSLTSGGSYEQYF. The CDR3 coding sequence is TGTGCCAGCAGCTTAACCAGCGGGGGCTCCTACGAGCAGTACTTC.

The V gene is TRBV7-9, the J gene TRBJ1-1; TRBD1 matches at 11 bases. CDR1 is SEHNR, CDR2 FQNEAQ, per germline (reference sequence). Trimming took 5 bases from V and 5 from J; bases not matched to a gene: 13. CDR3 length: 17 amino acids. CDR3 coding DNA: TGTGCCAGCAGCACTAGGGGGGACAGGGGGGTTGGGACTGAAGCTTTCTTT. This sequence encodes CASSTRGDRGVGTEAFF.

This clone was observed a few times. This chain joins TRBV7-2 and TRBJ2-1; the D is unclear. The CDR3 totals 12 residues. Per germline, CDR1 SGHTA and CDR2 FQGNSA. With 5 bases removed from V and 7 bases from J, the gap between germline ends came to 9 bases. CDR3 nucleotides: TGTGCCAGCAGCCGGCAGAGGAATGAGCAGTTCTTC. Protein: CASSRQRNEQFF. Variable domain in full (rest from reference TRBV7-2 and TRBJ2-1): GAGVSQSPSNKVTEKGKDVELRCDPISGHTALYWYRQSLGQGLEFLIYFQGNSAPDKSGLPSDRFSAERTGGSVSTLTIQRTQQEDSAVYLCASSRQRNEQFFGPGTRLTVL.

The V and J genes are TRBV10-1 and TRBJ1-1, with a weak D call TRBD1 (6 bases). This CDR3 is 15 amino acids long. V was shortened by 5 bases and J by 1 base, with 14 bases between the two germline ends. Per germline, CDR1 WNHNN and CDR2 SYGVQD (reference sequence). DNA for the CDR3: TGCGCCAGCAGTAACGAAAGGGGGAAGAACACTGAAGCTTTCTTT. The encoded protein is CASSNERGKNTEAFF.

V usage is TRBV4-1 and J usage is TRBJ1-1; possibly TRBD1 for D (6 bases). Trimming took 0 bases from V and 4 from J, leaving 12 bases between them. Germline CDR1 MGHRA, CDR2 YSYEKL. There are 15 residues in the CDR3. CDR3 region: CASSQDRRGGTEAFF. CDR3 DNA: TGCGCCAGCAGCCAAGATAGGAGGGGGGGCACTGAAGCTTTCTTT.

The chain carries TRBV2 and TRBJ1-1; the D gene is possibly TRBD1 (5 bases). Germline V lookup: CDR1 SNHLY, CDR2 FYNNEI. Trimming removed 6 bases at V and 4 bases at J, with 18 bases between. The CDR3 contains 15 residues. The DNA of the CDR3 is TGTGCCAGCAGAGAAACAGGCGCCGGGGGCACTGAAGCTTTCTTT. It encodes CASRETGAGGTEAFF.

This chain joins TRBV7-3 and TRBJ1-5, with D hard to call. The CDR3 is 13 amino acids. Per germline, CDR1 SGHTA and CDR2 FQGTGA. The V and J ends lost 5 bases and 5 bases respectively, with 10 bases between them. CDR3 protein: CASSPMPDQPQHF. In nucleotides, the CDR3 is TGTGCCAGCAGCCCCATGCCGGATCAGCCCCAGCATTTT.

This chain links TRBV5-1 with TRBJ2-3, with TRBD2 identical over 11 bases. J was trimmed by 4 bases and V by 1 base; bases with no gene match: 5. Germline CDR1 is SGHRS and CDR2 is YFSETQ. The CDR3 extends over 16 amino acids. CDR3 nucleotide sequence: TGCGCCAGCAGCTTGAACCTAGCGGGGGGTGCAGATACGCAGTATTTT. This sequence encodes CASSLNLAGGADTQYF.

The chain carries TRBV5-6 and TRBJ1-2; TRBD1 matches 7 bases. This CDR3 contains 17 residues. V trimming: 3 bases; J trimming: 0 bases; junction bases outside the gene matches: 11. The germline V gene has CDR1 SGHDT and CDR2 YYEEEE. This chain's CDR3 is CASSSYFRDRANYGYTF. The CDR3 region has the DNA TGTGCCAGCAGCTCCTACTTCCGGGACAGAGCTAACTATGGCTACACCTTC.

CDR3 sequence (DNA): TGTGCCAGCAAGGGACAGGGCACAACCGGGGAGCTGTTTTTT. Its translation: CASKGQGTTGELFF. The chain has TRBV6-1 and TRBJ2-2, with 9 bases fitting TRBD1. From germline, CDR1 is MNHNS and CDR2 SASEGT. With 7 bases clipped from V and 5 bases from J, the junction kept 5 bases outside the gene matches. The CDR3 has 14 amino acids.

The chain combines TRBV25-1 with TRBJ2-7; 7 positions match TRBD2. The CDR3 totals 15 residues. The trim removed 1 base at V and 2 bases at J, leaving 5 bases unmatched. Germline loops: CDR1 MGHDK, CDR2 SYGVNS. CDR3 nucleotide sequence: TGTGCCAGCAGTGAATCCAAAGCGGGAACCTACGAGCAGTACTTC. This sequence encodes CASSESKAGTYEQYF.

This sequence joins TRBV5-1 and TRBJ2-1; D perhaps matches TRBD1 (6 bases). Deletions cut 4 bases from V and 9 bases from J, with 20 bases between. CDR3 size: 15 residues. Germline values: CDR1 SGHRS, CDR2 YFSETQ. In nucleotides, the CDR3 is TGCGCCAGCAGCCGAACGGTGGTACAGGGCAGTGAGCAGTTCTTC. It is translated as CASSRTVVQGSEQFF. The entire variable domain, with the rest obtained from reference TRBV5-1 and TRBJ2-1, is as follows: KAGVTQTPRYLIKTRGQQVTLSCSPISGHRSVSWYQQTPGQGLQFLFEYFSETQRNKGNFPGRFSGRQFSNSRSEMNVSTLELGDSALYLCASSRTVVQGSEQFFGPGTRLTVL.